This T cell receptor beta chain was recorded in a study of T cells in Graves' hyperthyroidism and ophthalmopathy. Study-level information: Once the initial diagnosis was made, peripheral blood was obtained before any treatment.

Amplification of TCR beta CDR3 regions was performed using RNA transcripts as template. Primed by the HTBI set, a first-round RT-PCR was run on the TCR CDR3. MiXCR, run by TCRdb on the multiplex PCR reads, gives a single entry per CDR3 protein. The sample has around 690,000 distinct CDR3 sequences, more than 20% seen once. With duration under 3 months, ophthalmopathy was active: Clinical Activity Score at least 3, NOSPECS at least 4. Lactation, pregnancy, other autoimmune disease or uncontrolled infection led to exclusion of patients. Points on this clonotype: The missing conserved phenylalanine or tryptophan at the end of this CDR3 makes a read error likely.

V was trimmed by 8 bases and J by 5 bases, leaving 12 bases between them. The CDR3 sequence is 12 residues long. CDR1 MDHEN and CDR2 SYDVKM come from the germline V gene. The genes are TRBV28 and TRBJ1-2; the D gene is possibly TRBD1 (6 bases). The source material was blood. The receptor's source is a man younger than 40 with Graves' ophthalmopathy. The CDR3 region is CASSDRTYGYTL. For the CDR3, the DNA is TGTGCCAGCTCCGACAGGACGTATGGCTACACCCTC.